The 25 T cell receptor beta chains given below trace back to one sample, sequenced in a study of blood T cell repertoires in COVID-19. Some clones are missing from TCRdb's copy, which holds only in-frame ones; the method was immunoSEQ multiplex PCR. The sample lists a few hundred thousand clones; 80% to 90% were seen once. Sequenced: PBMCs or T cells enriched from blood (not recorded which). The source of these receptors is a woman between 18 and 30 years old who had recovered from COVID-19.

CDR3 loop: CASSIARGSGTTDTQYF. CDR3 DNA: TGTGCCAGTAGTATAGCCCGGGGTAGCGGGACGACAGATACGCAGTATTTT. This chain joins TRBV19 and TRBJ2-3; 8 nucleotides match TRBD2. There are 17 residues in the CDR3. Germline V gene sequence: CDR1 LNHDA, CDR2 SQIVND (reference sequence). The trim removed 1 base at V and 3 bases at J, leaving 9 bases unmatched.

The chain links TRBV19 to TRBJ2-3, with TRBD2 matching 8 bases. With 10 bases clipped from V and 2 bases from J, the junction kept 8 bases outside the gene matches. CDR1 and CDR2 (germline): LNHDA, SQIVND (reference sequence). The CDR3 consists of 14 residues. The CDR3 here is CATSTSENTDTQYF. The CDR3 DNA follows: TGTGCCACTTCGACTAGCGAGAACACAGATACGCAGTATTTT.

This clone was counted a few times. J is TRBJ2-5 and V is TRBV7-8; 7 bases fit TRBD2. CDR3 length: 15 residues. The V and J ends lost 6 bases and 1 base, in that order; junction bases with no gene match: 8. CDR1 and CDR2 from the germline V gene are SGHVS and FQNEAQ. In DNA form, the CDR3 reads TGTGCCAGCAGTTGGGGGGGGAGGTTCCAAGAGACCCAGTACTTC. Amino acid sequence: CASSWGGRFQETQYF.

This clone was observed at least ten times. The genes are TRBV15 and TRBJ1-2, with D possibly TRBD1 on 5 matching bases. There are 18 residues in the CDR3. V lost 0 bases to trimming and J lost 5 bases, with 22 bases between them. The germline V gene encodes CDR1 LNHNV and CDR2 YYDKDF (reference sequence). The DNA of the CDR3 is TGTGCCACCAGCAGAGACCCGACAGCCCGGACGGGGGGGTATGGCTACACCTTC. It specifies CATSRDPTARTGGYGYTF. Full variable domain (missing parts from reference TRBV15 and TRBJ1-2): DAMVIQNPRYQVTQFGKPVTLSCSQTLNHNVMYWYQQKSSQAPKLLFHYYDKDFNNEADTPDNFQSRRPNTSFCFLDIRSPGLGDTAMYLCATSRDPTARTGGYGYTFGSGTRLTVV.

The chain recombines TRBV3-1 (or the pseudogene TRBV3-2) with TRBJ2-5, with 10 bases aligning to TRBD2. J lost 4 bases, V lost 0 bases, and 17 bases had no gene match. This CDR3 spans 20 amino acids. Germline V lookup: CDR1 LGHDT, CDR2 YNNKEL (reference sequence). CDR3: CASSQDPGWASSGGGETQYF. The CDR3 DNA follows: TGTGCCAGCAGCCAAGACCCTGGTTGGGCATCAAGCGGGGGGGGAGAGACCCAGTACTTC.

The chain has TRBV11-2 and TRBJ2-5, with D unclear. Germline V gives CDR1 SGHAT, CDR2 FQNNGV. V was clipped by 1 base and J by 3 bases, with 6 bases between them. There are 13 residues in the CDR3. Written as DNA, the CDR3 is TGTGCCAGCAGCTTAGGGCTGAAAGAGACCCAGTACTTC. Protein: CASSLGLKETQYF.

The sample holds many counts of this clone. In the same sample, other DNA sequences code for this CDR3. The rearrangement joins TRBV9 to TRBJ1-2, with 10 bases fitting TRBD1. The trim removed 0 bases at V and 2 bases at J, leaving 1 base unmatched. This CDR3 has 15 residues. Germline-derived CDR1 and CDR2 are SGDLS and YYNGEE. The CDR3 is CASSVGQGANYGYTF. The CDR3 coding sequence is TGTGCCAGCAGCGTAGGACAGGGGGCCAACTATGGCTACACCTTC. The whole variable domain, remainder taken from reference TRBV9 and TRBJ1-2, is DSGVTQTPKHLITATGQRVTLRCSPRSGDLSVYWYQQSLDQGLQFLIQYYNGEERAKGNILERFSAQQFPDLHSELNLSSLELGDSALYFCASSVGQGANYGYTFGSGTRLTVV.

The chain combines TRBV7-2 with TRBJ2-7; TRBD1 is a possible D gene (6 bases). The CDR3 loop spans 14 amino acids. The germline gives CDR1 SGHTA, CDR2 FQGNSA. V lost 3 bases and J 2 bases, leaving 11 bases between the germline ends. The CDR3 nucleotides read TGTGCCAGCAGCTTCACACAGGGTCCCTACGAGCAGTACTTC. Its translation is CASSFTQGPYEQYF.

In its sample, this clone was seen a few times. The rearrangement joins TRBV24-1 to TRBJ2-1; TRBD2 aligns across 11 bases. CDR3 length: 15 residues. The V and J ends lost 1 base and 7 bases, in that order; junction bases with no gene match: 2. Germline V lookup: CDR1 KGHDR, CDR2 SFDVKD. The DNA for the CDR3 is TGTGCCACCAGTGATTTTAGCGGGAGGGGTAATGAGCAGTTCTTC. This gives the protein CATSDFSGRGNEQFF.

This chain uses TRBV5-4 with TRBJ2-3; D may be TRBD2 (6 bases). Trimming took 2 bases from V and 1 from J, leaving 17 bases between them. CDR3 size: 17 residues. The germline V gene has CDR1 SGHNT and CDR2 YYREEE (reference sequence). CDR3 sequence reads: CASSFWGKSGGTDTQYF. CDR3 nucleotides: TGTGCCAGCAGCTTTTGGGGAAAGTCGGGGGGCACAGATACGCAGTATTTT.

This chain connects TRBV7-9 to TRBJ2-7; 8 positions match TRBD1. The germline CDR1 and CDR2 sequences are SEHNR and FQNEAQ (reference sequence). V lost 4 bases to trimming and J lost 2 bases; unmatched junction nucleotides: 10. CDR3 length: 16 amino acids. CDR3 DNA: TGTGCCAGCAGCTCCGACAGGGGTATTACCCCCTACGAGCAGTACTTC. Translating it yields CASSSDRGITPYEQYF.

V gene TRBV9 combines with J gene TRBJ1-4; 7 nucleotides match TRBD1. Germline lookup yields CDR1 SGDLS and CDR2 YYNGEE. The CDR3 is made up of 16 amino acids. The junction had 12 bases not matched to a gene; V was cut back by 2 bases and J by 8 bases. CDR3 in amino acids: CASSVAQGHLGEKLFF. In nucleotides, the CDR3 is TGTGCCAGCAGCGTCGCACAGGGGCACCTGGGGGAAAAACTGTTTTTT.

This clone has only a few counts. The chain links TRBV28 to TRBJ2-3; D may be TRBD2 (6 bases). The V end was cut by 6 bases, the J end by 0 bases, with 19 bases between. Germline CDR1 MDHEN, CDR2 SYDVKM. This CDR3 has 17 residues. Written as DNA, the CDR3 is TGTGCCAGCAGCCAACCGCGGGACGGAACTAGCACAGATACGCAGTATTTT. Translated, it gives CASSQPRDGTSTDTQYF.

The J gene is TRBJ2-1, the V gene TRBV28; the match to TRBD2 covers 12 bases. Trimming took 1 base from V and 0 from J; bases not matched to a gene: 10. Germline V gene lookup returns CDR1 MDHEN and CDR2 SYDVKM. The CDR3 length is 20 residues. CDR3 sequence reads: CASSLSPSGGVTSSYNEQFF. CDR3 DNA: TGTGCCAGCAGTTTATCCCCTAGCGGGGGGGTAACGAGCTCCTACAATGAGCAGTTCTTC.

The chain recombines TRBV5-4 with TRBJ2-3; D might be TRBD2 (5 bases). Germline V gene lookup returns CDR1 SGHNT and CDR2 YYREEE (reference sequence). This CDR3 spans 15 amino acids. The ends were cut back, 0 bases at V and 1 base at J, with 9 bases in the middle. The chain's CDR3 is CASSLDAGRTDTQYF. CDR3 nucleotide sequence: TGTGCCAGCAGCTTGGACGCGGGTCGCACAGATACGCAGTATTTT.

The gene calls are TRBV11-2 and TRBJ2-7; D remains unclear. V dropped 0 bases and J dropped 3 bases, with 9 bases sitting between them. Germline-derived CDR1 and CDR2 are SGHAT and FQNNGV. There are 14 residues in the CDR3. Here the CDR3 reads CASSLESGYYEQYF. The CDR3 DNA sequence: TGTGCCAGCAGCTTAGAATCGGGTTACTACGAGCAGTACTTC.

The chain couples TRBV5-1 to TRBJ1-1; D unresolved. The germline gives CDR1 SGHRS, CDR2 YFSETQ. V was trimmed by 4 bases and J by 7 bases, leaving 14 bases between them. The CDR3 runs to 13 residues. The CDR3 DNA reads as TGCGCCAGCAGCCCCCTTGACGGCGGTGAAGCTTTCTTT. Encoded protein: CASSPLDGGEAFF.

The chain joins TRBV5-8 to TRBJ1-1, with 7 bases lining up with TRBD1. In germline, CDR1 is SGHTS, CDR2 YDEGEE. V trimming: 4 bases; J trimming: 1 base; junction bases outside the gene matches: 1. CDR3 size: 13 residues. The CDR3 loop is CASSRDRNTEAFF. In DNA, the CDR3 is TGTGCCAGCAGCCGGGACAGGAACACTGAAGCTTTCTTT.

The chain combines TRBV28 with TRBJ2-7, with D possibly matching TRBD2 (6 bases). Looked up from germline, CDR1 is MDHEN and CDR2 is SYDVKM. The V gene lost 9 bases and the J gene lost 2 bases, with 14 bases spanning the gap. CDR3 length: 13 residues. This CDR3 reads CASLRGVPYEQYF. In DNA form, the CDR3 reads TGTGCCAGTCTCCGCGGGGTGCCCTACGAGCAGTACTTC. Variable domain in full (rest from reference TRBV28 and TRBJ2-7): DVKVTQSSRYLVKRTGEKVFLECVQDMDHENMFWYRQDPGLGLRLIYFSYDVKMKEKGDIPEGYSVSREKKERFSLILESASTNQTSMYLCASLRGVPYEQYFGPGTRLTVT.

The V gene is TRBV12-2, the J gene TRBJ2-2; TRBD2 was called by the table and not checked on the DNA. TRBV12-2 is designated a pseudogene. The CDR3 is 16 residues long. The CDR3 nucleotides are TGTGCAAGTCGCTTCCGACTAGCAGCGAACACCGGGGAGCTGTTTTTT. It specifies CASRFRLAANTGELFF.

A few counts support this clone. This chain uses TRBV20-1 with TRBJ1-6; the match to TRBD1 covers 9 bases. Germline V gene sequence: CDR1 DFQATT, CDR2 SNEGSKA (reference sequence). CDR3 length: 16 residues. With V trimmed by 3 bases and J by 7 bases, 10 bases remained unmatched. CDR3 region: CSASPSNRGQNSPLHF. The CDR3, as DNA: TGCAGTGCTAGTCCTTCCAACAGGGGGCAAAATTCACCCCTCCACTTT.

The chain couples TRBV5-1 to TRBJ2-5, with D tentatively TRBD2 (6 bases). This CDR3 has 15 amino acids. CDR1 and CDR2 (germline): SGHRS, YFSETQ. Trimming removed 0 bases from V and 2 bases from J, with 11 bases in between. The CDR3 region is CASSLAAGSQETQYF. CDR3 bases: TGCGCCAGCAGCTTGGCTGCGGGATCTCAAGAGACCCAGTACTTC.

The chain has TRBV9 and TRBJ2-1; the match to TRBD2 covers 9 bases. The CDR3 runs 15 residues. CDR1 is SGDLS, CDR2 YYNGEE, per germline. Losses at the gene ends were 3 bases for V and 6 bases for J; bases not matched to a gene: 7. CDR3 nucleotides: TGTGCCAGCAGCGATAGCGGGAGAGTGGGCAATGAGCAGTTCTTC. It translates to CASSDSGRVGNEQFF.

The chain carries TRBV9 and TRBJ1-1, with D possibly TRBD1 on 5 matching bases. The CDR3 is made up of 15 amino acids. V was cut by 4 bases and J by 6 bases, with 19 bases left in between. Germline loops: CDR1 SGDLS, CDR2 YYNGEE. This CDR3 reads CASSRTRMGGAEAFF. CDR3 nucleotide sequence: TGTGCCAGCAGCCGCACGAGGATGGGGGGAGCTGAAGCTTTCTTT.

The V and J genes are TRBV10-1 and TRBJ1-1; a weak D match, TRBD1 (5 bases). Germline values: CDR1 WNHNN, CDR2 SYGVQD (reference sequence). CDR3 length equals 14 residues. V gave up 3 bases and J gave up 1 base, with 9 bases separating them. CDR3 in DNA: TGCGCCAGCAGTGATTTTCAGGGGAACACTGAAGCTTTCTTT. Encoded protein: CASSDFQGNTEAFF.